The sequence of this T cell receptor beta chain was determined in a study of blood T cell repertoires in COVID-19. Clones were read by immunoSEQ multiplex PCR, and TCRdb kept only the in-frame ones, dropping some. The table lists approximately 97,000 clones, around 84% of them singletons. Ten or more counts support this clone. V dropped 6 bases and J dropped 4 bases, with 6 bases sitting between them. CDR1 is ENHRY, CDR2 SYGVKD, per germline. The CDR3 totals 11 residues. The J gene is TRBJ1-2, the V gene TRBV10-3; D might be TRBD1 (5 bases). Material: peripheral blood. The sequence derives from a human donor in a cohort sampled during active COVID-19. The DNA of the CDR3 is TGTGCCATCAGGGACATCTATGGCTACACCTTC. Its translation: CAIRDIYGYTF.